This T cell receptor beta chain was recovered during a study of T-cell memory formation after mild COVID-19. V gave up 0 bases and J gave up 4 bases, with 10 bases separating them. Germline CDR1 reads SGHRS; CDR2 reads YFSETQ. The CDR3 extends over 14 amino acids. There are many counts of this clonotype. Libraries for TCRalpha and TCRbeta carried sample barcodes and unique molecular identifiers via 5'RACE. TCRdb re-analysed the 5' RACE reads in MiXCR, keeping a single row per CDR3 protein. This table has hundreds of thousands of distinct CDR3 sequences, about 16% appearing once. Sequenced: PBMCs or a T cell subset sorted from them (not recorded which). The clonotype originates from a man younger than 30 who had mild COVID-19 (a few samples of this study predate the infection). Cell type and time point are not known. This sequence joins TRBV5-1 and TRBJ1-1; D perhaps matches TRBD1 (6 bases). This CDR3 is CASSLGPGATEAFF. The CDR3 region has the DNA TGCGCCAGCAGCTTGGGGCCAGGGGCCACTGAAGCTTTCTTT. The full variable domain, its missing parts supplied by reference TRBV5-1 and TRBJ1-1, is KAGVTQTPRYLIKTRGQQVTLSCSPISGHRSVSWYQQTPGQGLQFLFEYFSETQRNKGNFPGRFSGRQFSNSRSEMNVSTLELGDSALYLCASSLGPGATEAFFGQGTRLTVV.